This TCR beta chain was profiled in a study of blood T cell repertoires in COVID-19. Study-level information: The study drew acute and convalescent COVID-19 samples from the United States, Italy and Spain. Sources were T cells, B-cell-depleted T cells, or PBMCs; the material itself was cDNA or gDNA.

The germline gives CDR1 SEHNR, CDR2 FQNEAQ (reference sequence). CDR3 size: 14 residues. V lost 6 bases to trimming and J lost 6 bases; unmatched junction nucleotides: 10. Original handling: Estimation of nucleated cell counts was performed using reference gene primer amplification. Data came from immunoSEQ multiplex PCR; TCRdb stores just in-frame clones and leaves some out. V and J calls and clone size come straight from that table; D and trimming were deduced from the DNA. The sample consists of just over 650,000 clones, about 90% of them appearing once. This TCR came from a woman aged 18-29 years with acute or convalescent COVID-19. Sequencing was carried out using peripheral blood. The V call is TRBV7-9, the J call TRBJ1-2; 7 nucleotides agree with TRBD1. For the CDR3, the DNA is TGTGCCAGCAGAGACGACAGGGTGGTGGATGGCTACACCTTC. It translates to CASRDDRVVDGYTF.